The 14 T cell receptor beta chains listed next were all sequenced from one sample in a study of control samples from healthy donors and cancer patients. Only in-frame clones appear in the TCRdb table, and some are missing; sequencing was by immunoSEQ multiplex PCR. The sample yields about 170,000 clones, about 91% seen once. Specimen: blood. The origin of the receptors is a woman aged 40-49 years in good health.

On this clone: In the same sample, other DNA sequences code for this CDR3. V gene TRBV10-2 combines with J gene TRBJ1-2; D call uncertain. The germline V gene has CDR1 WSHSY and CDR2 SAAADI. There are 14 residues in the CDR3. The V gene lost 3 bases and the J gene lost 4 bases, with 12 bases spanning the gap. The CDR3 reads CASSETRGLYGYTF. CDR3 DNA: TGCGCCAGCAGTGAAACGCGAGGGCTCTATGGCTACACCTTC.

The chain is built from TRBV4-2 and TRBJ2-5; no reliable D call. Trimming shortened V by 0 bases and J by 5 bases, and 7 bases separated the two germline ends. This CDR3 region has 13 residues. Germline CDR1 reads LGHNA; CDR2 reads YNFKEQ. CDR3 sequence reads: CASSQDPLETQYF. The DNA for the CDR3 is TGTGCCAGCAGCCAAGACCCGCTGGAGACCCAGTACTTC.

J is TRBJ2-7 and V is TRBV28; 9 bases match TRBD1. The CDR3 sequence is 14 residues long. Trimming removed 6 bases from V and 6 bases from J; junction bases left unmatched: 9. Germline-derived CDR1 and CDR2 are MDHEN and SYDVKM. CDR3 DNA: TGTGCCAGCAGCGATCCGAACAGGGGGCTCGAGCAGTACTTC. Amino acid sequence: CASSDPNRGLEQYF.

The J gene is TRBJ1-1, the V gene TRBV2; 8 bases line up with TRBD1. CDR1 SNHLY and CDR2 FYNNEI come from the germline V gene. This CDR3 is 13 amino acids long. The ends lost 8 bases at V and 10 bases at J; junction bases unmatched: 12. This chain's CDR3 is CASLPGTGSRAFF. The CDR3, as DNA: TGTGCCAGCCTCCCCGGGACAGGTAGTAGAGCTTTCTTT.

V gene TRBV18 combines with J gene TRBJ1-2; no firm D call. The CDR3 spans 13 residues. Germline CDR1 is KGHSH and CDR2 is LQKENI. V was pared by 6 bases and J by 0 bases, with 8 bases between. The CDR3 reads CASSAQPNYGYTF. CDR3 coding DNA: TGTGCCAGCTCGGCACAACCTAACTATGGCTACACCTTC.

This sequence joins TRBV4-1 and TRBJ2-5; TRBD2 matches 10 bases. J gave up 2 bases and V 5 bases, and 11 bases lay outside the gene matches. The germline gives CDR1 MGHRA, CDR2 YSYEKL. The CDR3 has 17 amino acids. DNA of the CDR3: TGCGCCAGCAGCACTACTATCGGACTAGCGGTTCAAGAGACCCAGTACTTC. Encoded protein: CASSTTIGLAVQETQYF.

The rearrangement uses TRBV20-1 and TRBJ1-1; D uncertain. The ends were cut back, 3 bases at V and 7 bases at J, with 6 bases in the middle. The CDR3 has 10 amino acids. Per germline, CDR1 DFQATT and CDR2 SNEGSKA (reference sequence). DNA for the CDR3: TGCAGTGCTAGCTACAATGAAGCTTTCTTT. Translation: CSASYNEAFF.

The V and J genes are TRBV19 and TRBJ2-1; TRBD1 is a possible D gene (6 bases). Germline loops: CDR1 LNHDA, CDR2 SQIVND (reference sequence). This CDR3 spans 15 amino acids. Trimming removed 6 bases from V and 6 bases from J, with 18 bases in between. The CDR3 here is CASSTVGTRGNEQFF. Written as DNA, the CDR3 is TGTGCCAGTAGCACGGTGGGCACCAGGGGCAATGAGCAGTTCTTC.

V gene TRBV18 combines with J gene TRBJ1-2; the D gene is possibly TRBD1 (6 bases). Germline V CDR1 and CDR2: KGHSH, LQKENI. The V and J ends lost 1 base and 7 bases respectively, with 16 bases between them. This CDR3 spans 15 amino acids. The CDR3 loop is CASSPRLSGDAGYTF. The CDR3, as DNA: TGTGCCAGCTCACCACGGTTATCAGGGGACGCTGGCTACACCTTC.

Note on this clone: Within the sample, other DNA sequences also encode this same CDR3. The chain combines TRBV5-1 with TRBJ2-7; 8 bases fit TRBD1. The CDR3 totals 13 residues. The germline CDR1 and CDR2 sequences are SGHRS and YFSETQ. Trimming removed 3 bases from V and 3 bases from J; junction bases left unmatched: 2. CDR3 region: CASSSGQGYEQYF. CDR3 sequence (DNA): TGCGCCAGCAGCTCCGGACAGGGCTACGAGCAGTACTTC.

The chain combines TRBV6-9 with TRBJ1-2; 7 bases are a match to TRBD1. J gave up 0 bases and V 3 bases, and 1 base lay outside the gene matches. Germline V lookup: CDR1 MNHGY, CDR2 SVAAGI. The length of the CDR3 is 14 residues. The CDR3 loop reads CASSYGTANYGYTF. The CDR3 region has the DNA TGTGCCAGCAGTTACGGGACAGCTAACTATGGCTACACCTTC.

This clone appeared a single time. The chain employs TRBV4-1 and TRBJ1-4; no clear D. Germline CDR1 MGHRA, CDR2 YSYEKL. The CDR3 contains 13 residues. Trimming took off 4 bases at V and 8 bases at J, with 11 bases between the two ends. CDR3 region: CASSLDPEEKLFF. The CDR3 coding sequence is TGCGCCAGCAGCCTCGACCCTGAGGAAAAACTGTTTTTT.

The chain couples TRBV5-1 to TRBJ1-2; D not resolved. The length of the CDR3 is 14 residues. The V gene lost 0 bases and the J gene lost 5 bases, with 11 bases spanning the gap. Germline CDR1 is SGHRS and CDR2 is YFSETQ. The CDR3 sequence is CASSLGADTYGYTF. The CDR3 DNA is TGCGCCAGCAGCTTGGGAGCCGACACTTATGGCTACACCTTC.

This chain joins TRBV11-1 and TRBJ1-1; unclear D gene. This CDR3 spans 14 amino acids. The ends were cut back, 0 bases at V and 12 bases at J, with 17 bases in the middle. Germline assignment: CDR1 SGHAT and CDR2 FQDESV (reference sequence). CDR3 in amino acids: CASSLARSRKEPFF. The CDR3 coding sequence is TGTGCCAGCAGCTTAGCGAGGAGCCGTAAAGAACCTTTCTTT.